Sequencing of this TCR beta chain was carried out in a study of blood T cell repertoires in COVID-19. The wider study: There were acute and convalescent COVID-19 samples, and they came from the United States, Italy and Spain. Sources were T cells, B-cell-depleted T cells, or PBMCs; the material itself was cDNA or gDNA.

Germline CDR1 and CDR2: MGHDK and SYGVNS. The CDR3 spans 12 residues. Trimming took off 7 bases at V and 0 bases at J, with 6 bases between the two ends. In the original workflow: Counts of nucleated cells, estimated from reference gene primer amplification, were obtained. Clones were sequenced by immunoSEQ multiplex PCR, and TCRdb holds only the in-frame ones, with some missing. The V and J calls and clone size come from that table; D and trimming were worked out from the DNA. The sample includes more than 100,000 clones, around 87% seen only once; the top ten take over 3.5%. The receptor's source is a woman aged 55-69 years with acute or convalescent COVID-19. The sequencing input was peripheral blood. The genes are TRBV25-1 and TRBJ1-2, with unresolved D. The CDR3 DNA reads TGTGCCAGCAACACCGCTAACTATGGCTACACCTTC. Amino acid sequence: CASNTANYGYTF.